A selection of T cell receptor beta chains follows, all from one sample in a study of radiotherapy plus CTLA-4 blockade in lung cancer. Clones were sequenced by immunoSEQ multiplex PCR, and TCRdb holds only the in-frame ones, with some missing. Of around 22,000 clones in the sample, about 71% were seen once. This material consisted of peripheral blood, taken from a patient treated with radiotherapy plus ipilimumab. These TCRs come from a human donor with non-small cell lung cancer whose response to radiotherapy plus ipilimumab could not be evaluated. CDR3s include the opening cysteine and the closing phenylalanine or tryptophan. The D gene is left open where the match is weak. The size field is filled for only some rows; it gives once, few, many or a size class.

>TRBV6-4|TRBD2|.|TRBJ2-7|13
TGTGCCAGCAGAGCTAGCGGGAGGGAGAAGCAGTACTTC
CASRASGREKQYF
>TRBV18|TRBD1|.|TRBJ1-1|14
TGTGCCAGCTCACCAGGAGGGGGCAACACTGAAGCTTTCTTT
CASSPGGGNTEAFF
>TRBV30|.|once|TRBJ2-7|14
TGTGCCTGGAGTACCGGGTCGCTCGGCTCCGAGCAGTACTTC
CAWSTGSLGSEQYF
>TRBV10-1|.|.|TRBJ2-2|13
TGCGCCAGCAGAGAAACACACACCGGGGAGCTGTTTTTT
CASRETHTGELFF
>TRBV4-1|TRBD1|.|TRBJ1-4|16
TGCGCCAGCAGCCAAAGATCGACAGGGTTGAATGAAAAACTGTTTTTT
CASSQRSTGLNEKLFF
>TRBV11-2|.|.|TRBJ1-2|19
TGTGCCAGCAGCTTAGGCCCGGGGAGGGCTGGGGTTAATTCGGATGGCTACACCTTC
CASSLGPGRAGVNSDGYTF
>TRBV18|TRBD1|.|TRBJ1-2|15
TGTGCCAGCTCACCACCTGGACAGGGAAGCTATGGCTACACCTTC
CASSPPGQGSYGYTF
>TRBV2|TRBD2|.|TRBJ2-5|15
TGTGCCAGCAGTGCTACGGGACTAGACCAAGAGACCCAGTACTTC
CASSATGLDQETQYF
>TRBV28|.|.|TRBJ2-1|14
TGTGCCAGCAGTTTGTTGTCCAGGTACAATGAGCAGTTCTTC
CASSLLSRYNEQFF
>TRBV10-3|TRBD2|.|TRBJ2-1|15
TGTGCCATCAGTGAGGGACTAGCGGGAGTAGATGAGCAGTTCTTC
CAISEGLAGVDEQFF
>TRBV7-3|.|.|TRBJ2-1|15
TGTGCCAGCAGCCGCCGCTCCGGAGCGAGGGATGAGCAGTTCTTC
CASSRRSGARDEQFF
>TRBV2|.|.|TRBJ1-5|16
TGTGCCAGCAGTGAACGGGGACTGGGGTGGAATCAGCCCCAGCATTTT
CASSERGLGWNQPQHF
>TRBV7-2|.|.|TRBJ2-5|14
TGTGCCAGCAGCTCAGGTCAAGGGGAAGAGACCCAGTACTTC
CASSSGQGEETQYF
>TRBV7-2|TRBD2|.|TRBJ2-3|16
TGTGCCAGCAGCTTCGGACTAGCTCCTAGCACAGATACGCAGTATTTT
CASSFGLAPSTDTQYF
>TRBV18|TRBD1|.|TRBJ1-1|15
TGTGCCACCTCCTTTTCGGGACAGTCGAACACTGAAGCTTTCTTT
CATSFSGQSNTEAFF
>TRBV27|.|.|TRBJ1-4|16
TGTGCCAGCAGGACTCCCCCACCAACAACTAATGAAAAACTGTTTTTT
CASRTPPPTTNEKLFF
>TRBV6-5|.|.|TRBJ1-1|11
TGTGCCAGCAGCCTAGGGGGAGAGGCTTTCTTT
CASSLGGEAFF
>TRBV7-2|TRBD1|.|TRBJ1-2|15
TGTGCCAGCAGCTTAAGACAGGGGGCCCCTTATGGCTACACCTTC
CASSLRQGAPYGYTF
>TRBV20-1|.|.|TRBJ1-1|11
TGCTCCGTCCCCAGGAACACTGAAGCTTTCTTT
CSVPRNTEAFF
>TRBV18|.|.|TRBJ2-7|16
TGTGCCAGCTCCCTGGGGGCCACCACAGGTGGCTACGAGCAGTACTTC
CASSLGATTGGYEQYF
>TRBV14|TRBD2|.|TRBJ2-5|14
TGTGCCAGCAGCCCGGCGGGGGGCCGGGAGACCCAGTACTTC
CASSPAGGRETQYF
>TRBV10-2|TRBD2|.|TRBJ2-1|15
TGCGCCAGCAGGGACCTAAGCGGGAGCTACAATGAGCAGTTCTTC
CASRDLSGSYNEQFF
>TRBV4-2|TRBD1|.|TRBJ1-1|16
TGTGCCAGCAGCCAGTTGATGGGGCAGGGGGGCACTGAAGCTTTCTTT
CASSQLMGQGGTEAFF
>TRBV20-1|.|.|TRBJ2-5|11
TGCAGCGGCCTAGCAACCGAGACCCAGTACTTC
CSGLATETQYF
>TRBV15|.|.|TRBJ1-1|18
TGTGCCACCAGCAGAGATCTGGCGGGATGGGGGGGATACACTGAAGCTTTCTTT
CATSRDLAGWGGYTEAFF
>TRBV28|TRBD1|.|TRBJ1-2|18
TGTGCCAGCAGTTTGCCTGCCGGGGCAGGGGGGCCTAACTATGGCTACACCTTC
CASSLPAGAGGPNYGYTF
>TRBV10-3|TRBD1|medium-sized|TRBJ2-2|13
TGTGCCATAGGGACAGTGAACACCGGGGAGCTGTTTTTT
CAIGTVNTGELFF
>TRBV6-1|TRBD2|.|TRBJ2-1|15
TGTGCCAGCAGTGAATTCGGCGGGAGCTACAATGAGCAGTTCTTC
CASSEFGGSYNEQFF
>TRBV10-1|TRBD1|.|TRBJ2-7|14
TGCGCCGAAGACGGTCACAGGGGTAGGCACGAGCAGTACTTC
CAEDGHRGRHEQYF